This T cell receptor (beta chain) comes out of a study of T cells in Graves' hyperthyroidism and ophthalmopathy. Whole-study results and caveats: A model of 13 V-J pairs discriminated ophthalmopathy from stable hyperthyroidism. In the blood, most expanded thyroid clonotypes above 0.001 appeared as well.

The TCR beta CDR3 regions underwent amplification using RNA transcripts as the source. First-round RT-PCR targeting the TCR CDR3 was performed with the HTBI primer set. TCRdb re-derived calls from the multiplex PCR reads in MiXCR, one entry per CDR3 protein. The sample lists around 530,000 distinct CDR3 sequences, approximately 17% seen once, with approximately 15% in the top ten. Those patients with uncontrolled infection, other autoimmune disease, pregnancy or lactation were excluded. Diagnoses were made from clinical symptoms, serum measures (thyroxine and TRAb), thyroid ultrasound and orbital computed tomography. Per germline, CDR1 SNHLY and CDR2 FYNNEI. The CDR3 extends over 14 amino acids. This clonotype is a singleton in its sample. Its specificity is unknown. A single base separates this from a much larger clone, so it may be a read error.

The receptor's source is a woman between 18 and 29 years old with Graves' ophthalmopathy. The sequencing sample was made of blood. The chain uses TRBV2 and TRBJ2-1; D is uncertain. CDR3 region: CAGSEEVRLIEQFF. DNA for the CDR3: TGTGCCGGCAGTGAAGAGGTACGTCTAATCGAGCAGTTCTTC.